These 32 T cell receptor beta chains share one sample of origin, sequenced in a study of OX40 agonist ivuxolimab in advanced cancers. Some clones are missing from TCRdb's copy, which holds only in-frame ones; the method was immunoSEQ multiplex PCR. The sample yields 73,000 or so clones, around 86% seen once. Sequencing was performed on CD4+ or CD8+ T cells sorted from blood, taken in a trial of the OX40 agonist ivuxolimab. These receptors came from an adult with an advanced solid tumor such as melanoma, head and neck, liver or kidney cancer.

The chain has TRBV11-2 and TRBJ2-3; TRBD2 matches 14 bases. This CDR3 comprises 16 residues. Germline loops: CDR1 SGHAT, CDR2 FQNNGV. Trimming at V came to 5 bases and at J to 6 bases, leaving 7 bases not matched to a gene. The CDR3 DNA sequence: TGTGCCAGCAGCCGAAACCGACTAGCGGGAGGGGATACGCAGTATTTT. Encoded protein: CASSRNRLAGGDTQYF.

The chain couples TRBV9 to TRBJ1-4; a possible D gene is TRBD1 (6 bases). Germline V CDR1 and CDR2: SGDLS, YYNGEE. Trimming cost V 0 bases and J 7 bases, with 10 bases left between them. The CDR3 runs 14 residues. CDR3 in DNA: TGTGCCAGCAGCGTAGACAGGGCCGGTGAAAAACTGTTTTTT. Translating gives CASSVDRAGEKLFF. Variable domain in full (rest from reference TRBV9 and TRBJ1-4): DSGVTQTPKHLITATGQRVTLRCSPRSGDLSVYWYQQSLDQGLQFLIQYYNGEERAKGNILERFSAQQFPDLHSELNLSSLELGDSALYFCASSVDRAGEKLFFGSGTQLSVL.

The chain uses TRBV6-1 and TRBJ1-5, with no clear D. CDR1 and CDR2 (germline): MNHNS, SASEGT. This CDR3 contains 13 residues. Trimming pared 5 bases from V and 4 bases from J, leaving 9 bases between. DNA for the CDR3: TGTGCCAGCAGTCCGAAACATAATCAGCCCCAGCATTTT. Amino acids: CASSPKHNQPQHF.

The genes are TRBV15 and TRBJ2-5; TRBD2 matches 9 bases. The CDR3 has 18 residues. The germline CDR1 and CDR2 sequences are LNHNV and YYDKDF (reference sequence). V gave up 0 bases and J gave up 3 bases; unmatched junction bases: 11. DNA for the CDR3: TGTGCCACCAGCAGAGATCTGAGGTCTAGCGGGACTGAAGAGACCCAGTACTTC. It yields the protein CATSRDLRSSGTEETQYF.

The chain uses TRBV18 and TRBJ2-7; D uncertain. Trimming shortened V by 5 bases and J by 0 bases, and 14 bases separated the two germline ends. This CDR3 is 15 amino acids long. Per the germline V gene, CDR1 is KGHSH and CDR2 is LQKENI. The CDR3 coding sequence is TGTGCCAGCTCATCAACACGCGCCCTCTCCTACGAGCAGTACTTC. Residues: CASSSTRALSYEQYF.

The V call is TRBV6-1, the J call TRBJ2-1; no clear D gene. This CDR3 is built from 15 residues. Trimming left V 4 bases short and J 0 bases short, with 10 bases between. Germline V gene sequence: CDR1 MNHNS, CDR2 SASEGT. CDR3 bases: TGTGCCAGCAGTGTTGGCCGCAGCTCCTACAATGAGCAGTTCTTC. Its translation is CASSVGRSSYNEQFF.

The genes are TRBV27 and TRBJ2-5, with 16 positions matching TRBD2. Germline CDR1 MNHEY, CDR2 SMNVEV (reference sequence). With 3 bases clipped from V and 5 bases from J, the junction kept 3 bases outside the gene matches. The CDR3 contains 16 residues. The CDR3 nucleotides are TGTGCCAGCAGTTTTCCGGGACTAGCGGGAGGGGAGACCCAGTACTTC. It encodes CASSFPGLAGGETQYF.

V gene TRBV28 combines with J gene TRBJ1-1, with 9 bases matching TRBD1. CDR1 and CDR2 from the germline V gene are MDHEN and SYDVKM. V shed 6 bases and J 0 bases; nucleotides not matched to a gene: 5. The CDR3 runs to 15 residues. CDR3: CASRTGGSMNTEAFF. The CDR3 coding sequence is TGTGCCAGCAGGACAGGGGGATCCATGAACACTGAAGCTTTCTTT.

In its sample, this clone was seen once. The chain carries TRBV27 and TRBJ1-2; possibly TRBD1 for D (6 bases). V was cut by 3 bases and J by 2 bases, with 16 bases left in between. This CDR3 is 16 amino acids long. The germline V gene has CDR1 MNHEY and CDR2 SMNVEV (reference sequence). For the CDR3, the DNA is TGTGCCAGCAGTTTTGGACCGGGACACCCAAACTATGGCTACACCTTC. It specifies CASSFGPGHPNYGYTF.

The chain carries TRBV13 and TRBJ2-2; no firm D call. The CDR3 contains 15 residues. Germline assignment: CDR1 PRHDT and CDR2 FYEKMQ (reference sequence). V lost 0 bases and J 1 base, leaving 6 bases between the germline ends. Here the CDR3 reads CASSLGTLNTGELFF. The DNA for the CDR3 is TGTGCCAGCAGCTTAGGGACCCTGAACACCGGGGAGCTGTTTTTT. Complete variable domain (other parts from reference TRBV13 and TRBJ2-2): AAGVIQSPRHLIKEKRETATLKCYPIPRHDTVYWYQQGPGQDPQFLISFYEKMQSDKGSIPDRFSAQQFSDYHSELNMSSLELGDSALYFCASSLGTLNTGELFFGEGSRLTVL.

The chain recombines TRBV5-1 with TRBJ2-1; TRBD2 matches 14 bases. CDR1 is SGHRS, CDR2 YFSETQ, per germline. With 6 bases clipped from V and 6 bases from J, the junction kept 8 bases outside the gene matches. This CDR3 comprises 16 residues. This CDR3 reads CASTPSGTSGSNEQFF. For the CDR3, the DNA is TGCGCCAGCACCCCCTCCGGGACTAGCGGGAGCAATGAGCAGTTCTTC.

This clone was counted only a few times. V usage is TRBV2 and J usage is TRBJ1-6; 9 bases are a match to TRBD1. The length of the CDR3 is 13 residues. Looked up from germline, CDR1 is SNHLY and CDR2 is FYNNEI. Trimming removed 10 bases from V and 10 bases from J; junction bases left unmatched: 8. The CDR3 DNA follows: TGTGCCATTACCGGACAGGGGCGATCACCCCTCCACTTT. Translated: CAITGQGRSPLHF.

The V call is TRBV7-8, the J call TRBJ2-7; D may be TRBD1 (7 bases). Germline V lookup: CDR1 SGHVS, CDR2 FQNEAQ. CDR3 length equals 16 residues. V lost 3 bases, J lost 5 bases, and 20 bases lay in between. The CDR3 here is CASSLAHPGGKDEQYF. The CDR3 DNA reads TGTGCCAGCAGCTTGGCGCACCCAGGGGGGAAAGACGAGCAGTACTTC. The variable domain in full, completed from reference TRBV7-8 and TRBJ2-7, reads GAGVSQSPRYKVAKRGQDVALRCDPISGHVSLFWYQQALGQGPEFLTYFQNEAQLDKSGLPSDRFFAERPEGSVSTLKIQRTQQEDSAVYLCASSLAHPGGKDEQYFGPGTRLTVT.

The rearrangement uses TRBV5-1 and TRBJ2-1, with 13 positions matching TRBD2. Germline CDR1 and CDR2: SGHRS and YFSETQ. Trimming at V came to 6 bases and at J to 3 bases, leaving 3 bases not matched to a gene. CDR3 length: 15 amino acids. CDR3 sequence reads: CASTGLAGVYNEQFF. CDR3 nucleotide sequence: TGCGCCAGCACTGGACTAGCGGGAGTCTACAATGAGCAGTTCTTC. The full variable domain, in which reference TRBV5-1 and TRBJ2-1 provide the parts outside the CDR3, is KAGVTQTPRYLIKTRGQQVTLSCSPISGHRSVSWYQQTPGQGLQFLFEYFSETQRNKGNFPGRFSGRQFSNSRSEMNVSTLELGDSALYLCASTGLAGVYNEQFFGPGTRLTVL.

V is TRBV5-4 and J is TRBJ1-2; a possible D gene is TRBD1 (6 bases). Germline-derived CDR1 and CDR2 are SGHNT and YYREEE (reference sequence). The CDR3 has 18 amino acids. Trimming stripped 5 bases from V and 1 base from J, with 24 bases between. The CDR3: CASSHAGGAPLGNYGYTF. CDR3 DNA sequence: TGTGCCAGCAGTCATGCTGGGGGGGCGCCGCTAGGTAACTATGGCTACACCTTC.

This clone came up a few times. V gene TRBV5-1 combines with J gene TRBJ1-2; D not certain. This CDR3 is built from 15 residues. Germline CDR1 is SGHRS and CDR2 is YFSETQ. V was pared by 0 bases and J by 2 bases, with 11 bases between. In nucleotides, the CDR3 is TGCGCCAGCAGCTTGGGGGGATTTAAGAACTATGGCTACACCTTC. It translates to CASSLGGFKNYGYTF.

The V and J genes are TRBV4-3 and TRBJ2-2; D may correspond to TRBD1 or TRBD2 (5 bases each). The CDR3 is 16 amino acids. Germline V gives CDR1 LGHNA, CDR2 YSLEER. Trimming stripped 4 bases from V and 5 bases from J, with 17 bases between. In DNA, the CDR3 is TGCGCCAGCAGCCCCCTAATGACGGGACGAACCGGGGAGCTGTTTTTT. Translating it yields CASSPLMTGRTGELFF.

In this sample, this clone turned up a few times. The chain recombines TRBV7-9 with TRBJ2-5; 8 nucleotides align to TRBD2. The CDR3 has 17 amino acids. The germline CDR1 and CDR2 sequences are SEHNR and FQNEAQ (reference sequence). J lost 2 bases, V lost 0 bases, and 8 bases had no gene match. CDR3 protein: CASSLARASGLQETQYF. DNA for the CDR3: TGTGCCAGCAGCTTAGCGAGGGCTAGCGGGTTACAAGAGACCCAGTACTTC.

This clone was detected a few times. Written as DNA, the CDR3 is TGTGCCAGCAGCCCTCGGACTAGCGGGAGCACAGATACGCAGTATTTT. Its translation: CASSPRTSGSTDTQYF. The genes are TRBV7-2 and TRBJ2-3; 11 bases line up with TRBD2. The V and J ends lost 5 bases and 0 bases, in that order; junction bases with no gene match: 4. This CDR3 has 16 residues. From germline, CDR1 is SGHTA and CDR2 FQGNSA. The full variable domain, rest sourced from reference TRBV7-2 and TRBJ2-3, is GAGVSQSPSNKVTEKGKDVELRCDPISGHTALYWYRQSLGQGLEFLIYFQGNSAPDKSGLPSDRFSAERTGGSVSTLTIQRTQQEDSAVYLCASSPRTSGSTDTQYFGPGTRLTVL.

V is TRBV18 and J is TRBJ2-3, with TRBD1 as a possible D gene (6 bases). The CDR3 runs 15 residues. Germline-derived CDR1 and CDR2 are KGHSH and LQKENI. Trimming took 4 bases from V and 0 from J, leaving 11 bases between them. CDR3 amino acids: CASSRGGTSTDTQYF. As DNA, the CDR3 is TGTGCCAGCTCACGAGGGGGTACCAGCACAGATACGCAGTATTTT.

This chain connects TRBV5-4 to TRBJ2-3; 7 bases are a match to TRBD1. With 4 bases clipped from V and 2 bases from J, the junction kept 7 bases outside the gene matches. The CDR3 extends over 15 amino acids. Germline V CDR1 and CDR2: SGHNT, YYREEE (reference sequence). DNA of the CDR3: TGTGCCAGCAGCCCCACAGGGGCTTCCACAGATACGCAGTATTTT. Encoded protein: CASSPTGASTDTQYF.

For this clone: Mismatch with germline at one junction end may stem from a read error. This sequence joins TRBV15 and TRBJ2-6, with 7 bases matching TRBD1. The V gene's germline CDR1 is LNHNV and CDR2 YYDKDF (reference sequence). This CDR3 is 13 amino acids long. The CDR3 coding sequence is TGTGCCACCAGCAGAGGGAATCCGGGACAGCAAGACTTC. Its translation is CATSRGNPGQQDF.

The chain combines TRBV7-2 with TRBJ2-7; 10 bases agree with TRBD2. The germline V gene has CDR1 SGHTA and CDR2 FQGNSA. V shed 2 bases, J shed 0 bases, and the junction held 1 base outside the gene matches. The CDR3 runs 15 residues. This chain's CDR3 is CASSLRTSGSYEQYF. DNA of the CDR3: TGTGCCAGCAGCTTAAGGACTAGCGGCTCCTACGAGCAGTACTTC.

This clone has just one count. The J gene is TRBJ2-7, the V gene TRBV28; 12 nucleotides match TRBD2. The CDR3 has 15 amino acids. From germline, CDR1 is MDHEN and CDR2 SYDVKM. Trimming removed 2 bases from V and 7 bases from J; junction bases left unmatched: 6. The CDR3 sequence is CASSLRPSGRGEQYF. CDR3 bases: TGTGCCAGCAGTTTAAGGCCTAGCGGGAGGGGTGAGCAGTACTTC.

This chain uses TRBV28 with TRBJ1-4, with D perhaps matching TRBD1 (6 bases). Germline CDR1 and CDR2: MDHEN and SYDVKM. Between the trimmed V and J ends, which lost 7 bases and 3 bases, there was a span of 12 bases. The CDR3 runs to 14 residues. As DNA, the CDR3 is TGTGCCAGCAACCCCGGGGGCTCTAATGAAAAACTGTTTTTT. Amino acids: CASNPGGSNEKLFF.

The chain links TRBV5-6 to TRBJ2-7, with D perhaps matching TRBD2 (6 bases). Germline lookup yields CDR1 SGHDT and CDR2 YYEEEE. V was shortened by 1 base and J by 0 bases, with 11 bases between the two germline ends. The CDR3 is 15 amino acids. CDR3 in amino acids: CASSLPGASSYEQYF. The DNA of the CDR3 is TGTGCCAGCAGCTTGCCGGGAGCCAGCTCCTACGAGCAGTACTTC.

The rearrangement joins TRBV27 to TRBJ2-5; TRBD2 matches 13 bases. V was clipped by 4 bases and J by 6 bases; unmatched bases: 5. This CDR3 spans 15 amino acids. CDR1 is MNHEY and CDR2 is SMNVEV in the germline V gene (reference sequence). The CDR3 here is CASSYTSGGVKTQYF. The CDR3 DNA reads TGTGCCAGCAGTTACACTAGCGGGGGGGTAAAGACCCAGTACTTC.

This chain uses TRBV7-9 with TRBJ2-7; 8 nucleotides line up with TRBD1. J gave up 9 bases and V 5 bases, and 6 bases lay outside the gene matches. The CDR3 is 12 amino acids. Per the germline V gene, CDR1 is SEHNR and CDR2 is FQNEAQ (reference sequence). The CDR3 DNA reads TGTGCCAGCAGCCGCCAGGGGGCAAGGCAGTACGTC. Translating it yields CASSRQGARQYV.

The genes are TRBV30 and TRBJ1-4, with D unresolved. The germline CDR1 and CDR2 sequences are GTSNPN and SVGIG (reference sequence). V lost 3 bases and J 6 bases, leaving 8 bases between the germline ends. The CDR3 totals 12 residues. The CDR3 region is CAWSDADEKLFF. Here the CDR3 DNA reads TGTGCCTGGAGCGACGCAGATGAAAAACTGTTTTTT.

The CDR3 DNA sequence: TGCGCCAGCAGCCTGCAGGAGTCTAATTCACCCCTCCACTTT. Protein product: CASSLQESNSPLHF. V gene TRBV4-1 combines with J gene TRBJ1-6; no clear D. The CDR3 has 14 amino acids. Trimming pared 4 bases from V and 6 bases from J, leaving 10 bases between. The germline V gene encodes CDR1 MGHRA and CDR2 YSYEKL.

Here the CDR3 DNA reads TGCGCCAGCAGCTTGGACGGCGGAAGCTCCTACGAGCAGTACTTC. Translation: CASSLDGGSSYEQYF. This chain links TRBV5-1 with TRBJ2-7, with D uncertain. The CDR3 is made up of 15 amino acids. Trimming stripped 0 bases from V and 0 bases from J, with 10 bases between. The V gene's germline CDR1 is SGHRS and CDR2 YFSETQ. Full variable domain (outside the CDR3, taken from reference TRBV5-1 and TRBJ2-7): KAGVTQTPRYLIKTRGQQVTLSCSPISGHRSVSWYQQTPGQGLQFLFEYFSETQRNKGNFPGRFSGRQFSNSRSEMNVSTLELGDSALYLCASSLDGGSSYEQYFGPGTRLTVT.

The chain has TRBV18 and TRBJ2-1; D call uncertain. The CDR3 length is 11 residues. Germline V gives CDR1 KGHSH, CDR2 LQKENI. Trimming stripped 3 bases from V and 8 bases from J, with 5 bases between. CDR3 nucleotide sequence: TGTGCCAGCTCACCGGATGATGAGCAGTTCTTC. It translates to CASSPDDEQFF.